This passage covers 30 T cell receptor beta chains from one sample sequenced in a study of low-dose radiotherapy and immunotherapy resistance in tumors. TRAV- and TRBV-specific primers were used for first-strand cDNA, which covered alpha and beta chains. TCR amplification ran 20 PCR cycles using constant-region and V-primer adapter primers. From the reads, TCRdb called clonotypes with MiXCR, one entry per CDR3 protein. The sample yields 30,000 or so distinct CDR3 sequences, approximately 49% seen once. Time point: after trial treatment. Treatment defined: LDRT plus nivolumab, ipilimumab, low-dose cyclophosphamide and aspirin (RACIN trial). This sample comprised PBMCs, obtained after low-dose radiotherapy plus immunotherapy. The receptors shown here come from a male donor with gallbladder cancer.

This clonotype has a count of ten or more. The V gene is TRBV3-1, the J gene TRBJ2-5, with TRBD1 matching over 7 bases. CDR3 length: 13 amino acids. Trimming took 4 bases from V and 4 from J; bases not matched to a gene: 3. The germline V gene encodes CDR1 LGHDT and CDR2 YNNKEL (reference sequence). CDR3 protein: CASSLNRGETQYF. CDR3 nucleotides: TGTGCCAGCAGCCTGAACAGGGGAGAGACCCAGTACTTC.

This clonotype was counted a few times. A far larger clone is a single base away, which makes a read error likely. The J gene is TRBJ2-1, the V gene TRBV5-3; TRBD1 agrees at 12 bases. Being an ORF, TRBV5-3 has a function that is uncertain. V dropped 8 bases and J dropped 10; count of bases not matched to a gene: 13. The CDR3 is 15 amino acids. As DNA, the CDR3 is TGTGCCAGCAGGCCTCGGGACAGGGGGCTCTACGAGCAGTTCTTC. Translation: CASRPRDRGLYEQFF.

This clonotype has at least ten counts. The chain recombines TRBV7-2 with TRBJ1-1, with a tentative D call TRBD1 (5 bases). CDR3 length: 14 amino acids. The germline CDR1 and CDR2 sequences are SGHTA and FQGNSA. V lost 6 bases and J 4 bases, leaving 15 bases between the germline ends. The CDR3 region has the DNA TGTGCCAGCAGGGGCCCCGGCGGGGGCACTGAAGCTTTCTTT. It codes for CASRGPGGGTEAFF. Full variable domain (missing parts from reference TRBV7-2 and TRBJ1-1): GAGVSQSPSNKVTEKGKDVELRCDPISGHTALYWYRQSLGQGLEFLIYFQGNSAPDKSGLPSDRFSAERTGGSVSTLTIQRTQQEDSAVYLCASRGPGGGTEAFFGQGTRLTVV.

The V call is TRBV9, the J call TRBJ2-2, with no clear D. In germline, CDR1 is SGDLS, CDR2 YYNGEE. The V and J ends lost 0 bases and 6 bases respectively, with 12 bases between them. This CDR3 has 15 amino acids. The CDR3 protein is CASSVEFWDSGELFF. In DNA form, the CDR3 reads TGTGCCAGCAGCGTAGAATTTTGGGATTCCGGGGAGCTGTTTTTT.

The V and J genes are TRBV28 and TRBJ2-7; D is undetermined. This CDR3 is built from 12 residues. Trimming left V 7 bases short and J 7 bases short, with 14 bases between. From germline, CDR1 is MDHEN and CDR2 SYDVKM. The CDR3 loop is CASTLSPREQYF. CDR3 DNA: TGTGCCAGCACCCTATCCCCCCGGGAGCAGTACTTC.

The chain is built from TRBV7-3 and TRBJ2-5, with TRBD1 as a possible D gene (6 bases). The CDR3 is made up of 15 amino acids. Germline V CDR1 and CDR2: SGHTA, FQGTGA. V dropped 0 bases and J dropped 4 bases, with 12 bases sitting between them. CDR3 bases: TGTGCCAGCAGCTTAACGGGTACAGGGCGAGAGACCCAGTACTTC. This gives the protein CASSLTGTGRETQYF.

V usage is TRBV7-2 and J usage is TRBJ2-5; 11 bases agree with TRBD2. V lost 5 bases, J lost 5 bases, and 7 bases stayed unmatched. This CDR3 contains 15 residues. Germline V gene lookup returns CDR1 SGHTA and CDR2 FQGNSA. The CDR3 here is CASSRTSGSRETQYF. CDR3 DNA: TGTGCCAGCAGCCGAACTAGCGGGAGCCGGGAGACCCAGTACTTC.

There are many counts of this clonotype. In nucleotides, the CDR3 is TGCGCCAGCAGCCAATCCGGGACAGAAAACATTCAGTACTTC. Protein sequence: CASSQSGTENIQYF. The chain joins TRBV4-1 to TRBJ2-4, with 7 bases lining up with TRBD1. The length of the CDR3 is 14 residues. After removal of 2 bases from V and 5 bases from J, the junction contained 3 bases not matched to a gene. The germline CDR1 and CDR2 sequences are MGHRA and YSYEKL.

The table lists this clonotype with many counts. This chain connects TRBV27 to TRBJ1-2; TRBD1 matches at 9 bases. The length of the CDR3 is 17 residues. The germline V gene has CDR1 MNHEY and CDR2 SMNVEV (reference sequence). V lost 6 bases, J lost 3 bases, and 14 bases stayed unmatched. The CDR3 loop is CASSPRLQGAQDYGYTF. The CDR3 DNA sequence: TGTGCCAGCAGCCCACGCTTACAGGGGGCACAGGACTATGGCTACACCTTC.

This chain uses TRBV5-4 with TRBJ2-1; D is uncertain. Germline loops: CDR1 SGHNT, CDR2 YYREEE (reference sequence). CDR3 length: 12 amino acids. Trimming removed 3 bases from V and 8 bases from J, with 9 bases in between. The DNA for the CDR3 is TGTGCCAGCAGCTCCCTTACGCATGAGCAGTTCTTC. Amino acids: CASSSLTHEQFF.

This clonotype is termed medium-sized. The chain combines TRBV9 with TRBJ1-1; D not certain. Trimming took 0 bases from V and 5 from J, leaving 8 bases between them. This CDR3 has 13 amino acids. The V gene's germline CDR1 is SGDLS and CDR2 YYNGEE. As DNA, the CDR3 is TGTGCCAGCAGCGTAGACGGAGTAACTGAAGCTTTCTTT. Its translation: CASSVDGVTEAFF.

This clonotype appeared many times. The J gene is TRBJ2-3, the V gene TRBV27; 11 bases map to TRBD2. The germline CDR1 and CDR2 sequences are MNHEY and SMNVEV (reference sequence). CDR3 length: 15 amino acids. V gave up 3 bases and J gave up 7 bases; unmatched junction bases: 6. The CDR3 coding sequence is TGTGCCAGCAGTTTGGCTAGCGGGGGGCGCCATACGCAGTATTTT. Protein: CASSLASGGRHTQYF.

In this sample, this clonotype turned up many times. The chain joins TRBV19 to TRBJ2-1; 7 nucleotides align to TRBD1. The trim removed 6 bases at V and 3 bases at J, leaving 5 bases unmatched. Germline CDR1 reads LNHDA; CDR2 reads SQIVND (reference sequence). There are 14 residues in the CDR3. In DNA form, the CDR3 reads TGTGCCAGTAGCACAGGGGATCGCTACAATGAGCAGTTCTTC. Its protein product is CASSTGDRYNEQFF. Full variable domain (missing parts from reference TRBV19 and TRBJ2-1): DGGITQSPKYLFRKEGQNVTLSCEQNLNHDAMYWYRQDPGQGLRLIYYSQIVNDFQKGDIAEGYSVSREKKESFPLTVTSAQKNPTAFYLCASSTGDRYNEQFFGPGTRLTVL.

This clonotype was detected many times. The gene calls are TRBV20-1 and TRBJ2-5; TRBD1 agrees at 8 bases. Germline V gives CDR1 DFQATT, CDR2 SNEGSKA (reference sequence). The J segment lost 4 bases and the V segment lost 6 bases, leaving 4 bases of the junction unmatched. The CDR3 loop spans 12 amino acids. CDR3 nucleotide sequence: TGCAGTGCCACCGACAGGGGAGAGACCCAGTACTTC. Its protein is CSATDRGETQYF.

The chain recombines TRBV13 with TRBJ2-7; D possibly corresponds to TRBD1 (6 bases). The CDR3 spans 12 residues. The germline gives CDR1 PRHDT, CDR2 FYEKMQ (reference sequence). The ends were cut back, 8 bases at V and 3 bases at J, with 11 bases in the middle. The CDR3 sequence: CASAGANYEQYF. CDR3 in DNA: TGTGCCAGCGCAGGGGCCAACTACGAGCAGTACTTC.

With regard to this clonotype: A read error likely explains this, since a far larger clone differs by one base. CDR3 residues: CASSLIGRVTYNEQFF. The CDR3 nucleotides read TGTGCCAGCAGCTTAATAGGTAGAGTGACCTACAATGAGCAGTTCTTC. V is TRBV7-7 and J is TRBJ2-1; D is uncertain. V lost 2 bases and J lost 2, with 13 bases in between. The germline V gene has CDR1 SSHAT and CDR2 FNYEAQ (reference sequence). This CDR3 is built from 16 residues.

Only a few counts were recorded for this clonotype. The gene calls are TRBV28 and TRBJ2-3; TRBD2 might be the D (5 bases). Looked up from germline, CDR1 is MDHEN and CDR2 is SYDVKM. Trimming left V 5 bases short and J 0 bases short, with 15 bases between. This CDR3 has 16 amino acids. Here the CDR3 DNA reads TGTGCCAGCAGTCCCCTGGCGGAGGCGAGCACAGATACGCAGTATTTT. The encoded protein is CASSPLAEASTDTQYF.

The chain recombines TRBV7-2 with TRBJ1-2; 8 bases are shared with TRBD1. The CDR3 is made up of 14 amino acids. The germline CDR1 and CDR2 sequences are SGHTA and FQGNSA. The V segment lost 5 bases and the J segment 7 bases; nucleotides outside the gene matches: 9. The CDR3 sequence: CASSPYGQGSGYTF. CDR3 DNA sequence: TGTGCCAGCAGCCCATATGGACAGGGCAGTGGCTACACCTTC. Variable domain in full (rest from reference TRBV7-2 and TRBJ1-2): GAGVSQSPSNKVTEKGKDVELRCDPISGHTALYWYRQSLGQGLEFLIYFQGNSAPDKSGLPSDRFSAERTGGSVSTLTIQRTQQEDSAVYLCASSPYGQGSGYTFGSGTRLTVV.

V usage is TRBV18 and J usage is TRBJ2-5, with D possibly being TRBD1 or TRBD2 (6 bases each). CDR3 size: 15 residues. Germline V gene lookup returns CDR1 KGHSH and CDR2 LQKENI. The V end lost 0 bases, the J end lost 1 base, and 9 bases lay between the germline ends. The CDR3, as DNA: TGTGCCAGCTCACCACCTGGAGGGGGCCAAGAGACCCAGTACTTC. Translated: CASSPPGGGQETQYF.

The gene calls are TRBV6-5 and TRBJ2-6; tentatively, D is TRBD2 (6 bases). Germline CDR1 is MNHEY and CDR2 is SVGAGI. Trimming removed 7 bases from V and 0 bases from J, with 19 bases in between. This CDR3 comprises 18 residues. The CDR3: CASTRISGGPSGANVLTF. In nucleotides, the CDR3 is TGTGCCAGCACCAGAATCTCCGGGGGACCCTCTGGGGCCAACGTCCTGACTTTC.

The table lists this clonotype with a few counts. The rearrangement uses TRBV7-2 and TRBJ1-1, with 7 bases matching TRBD1. CDR1 is SGHTA, CDR2 FQGNSA, per germline. After removal of 5 bases from V and 2 bases from J, the junction contained 11 bases not matched to a gene. The CDR3 totals 16 residues. The CDR3 is CASSPLQGKGNTEAFF. The CDR3 DNA reads as TGTGCCAGCAGCCCCCTACAGGGGAAGGGAAACACTGAAGCTTTCTTT. The full variable domain, with the rest looked up from reference TRBV7-2 and TRBJ1-1, is GAGVSQSPSNKVTEKGKDVELRCDPISGHTALYWYRQSLGQGLEFLIYFQGNSAPDKSGLPSDRFSAERTGGSVSTLTIQRTQQEDSAVYLCASSPLQGKGNTEAFFGQGTRLTVV.

The J gene is TRBJ2-7, the V gene TRBV10-3, with 9 bases identical to TRBD1. Germline CDR1 reads ENHRY; CDR2 reads SYGVKD. V lost 9 bases, J lost 11 bases, and 14 bases stayed unmatched. The CDR3 is 13 amino acids. CDR3 nucleotides: TGTGCCATAAAGGTACAGGGGGCGGTTGGAGAGTACTTC. It specifies CAIKVQGAVGEYF.

Of note for this clonotype: A far larger clone is only one base removed, so a read error is likely. This chain joins TRBV5-8 and TRBJ2-1, with 8 bases that match TRBD2. The CDR3 totals 12 residues. Germline CDR1 is SGHTS and CDR2 is YDEGEE. CDR3 in amino acids: CASSAGGDEQFF. The CDR3 coding sequence is TGCGCCAGCAGCGCGGGAGGTGATGAGCAGTTCTTC.

The chain couples TRBV7-2 to TRBJ2-3; TRBD2 matches at 12 bases. The CDR3 contains 18 residues. The V gene end was trimmed by 3 bases and the J gene end by 4 bases; junction bases not matched to a gene: 11. Germline assignment: CDR1 SGHTA and CDR2 FQGNSA. CDR3 sequence reads: CASSFSLAGGPIADTQYF. Written as DNA, the CDR3 is TGTGCCAGCAGCTTTTCACTAGCGGGGGGCCCTATCGCAGATACGCAGTATTTT.

This rearrangement joins TRBV2 to TRBJ1-4, with 9 bases identical to TRBD1. V lost 9 bases to trimming and J lost 3 bases; unmatched junction nucleotides: 8. CDR1 is SNHLY and CDR2 is FYNNEI in the germline V gene. The CDR3 runs 15 residues. CDR3 protein: CASGQGSFANEKLFF. Here the CDR3 DNA reads TGTGCCAGTGGACAGGGGAGTTTTGCTAATGAAAAACTGTTTTTT.

This clonotype has a handful of counts. Only one base separates this from a far larger clonotype, so it likely reflects a read error. The rearrangement joins TRBV6-2 or TRBV6-3 to TRBJ2-7; no firm D call. Trimming stripped 5 bases from V and 7 bases from J, with 21 bases between. CDR3 length equals 15 residues. Germline V gives CDR1 MNHEY, CDR2 SVGEGT. CDR3 in amino acids: CASSERALGNNEQYF. As DNA, the CDR3 is TGTGCCAGCAGTGAAAGGGCACTGGGAAACAATGAGCAGTACTTC.

With regard to this clonotype: A far bigger clonotype differs at one base, so this is likely a read error. The chain joins TRBV27 to TRBJ2-5; 7 bases line up with TRBD1. J gave up 11 bases and V 3 bases, and 12 bases lay outside the gene matches. This CDR3 is built from 14 residues. Germline V gene lookup returns CDR1 MNHEY and CDR2 SMNVEV (reference sequence). CDR3 loop: CASSFRGGSDEQYF. In DNA, the CDR3 is TGTGCCAGCAGTTTTAGAGGGGGCAGCGATGAGCAGTACTTC.

The chain uses TRBV10-3 and TRBJ2-7; D not resolved. The CDR3 has 14 residues. Germline V gene sequence: CDR1 ENHRY, CDR2 SYGVKD. V lost 5 bases and J 2 bases, leaving 13 bases between the germline ends. The CDR3 nucleotides are TGTGCCATCAGTAGACCCAACCTCCCCTACGAGCAGTACTTC. The encoded protein is CAISRPNLPYEQYF.

This clonotype was seen a handful of times. The chain combines TRBV5-1 with TRBJ2-1; D not resolved. This CDR3 region has 15 residues. V was cut by 0 bases and J by 0 bases, with 7 bases left in between. In germline, CDR1 is SGHRS, CDR2 YFSETQ. The CDR3 DNA sequence: TGCGCCAGCAGCTTGGCTCGGAGCTCCTACAATGAGCAGTTCTTC. Its translation is CASSLARSSYNEQFF.

The gene calls are TRBV20-1 and TRBJ2-3; 7 bases are a match to TRBD2. Germline CDR1 and CDR2: DFQATT and SNEGSKA (reference sequence). CDR3 size: 12 residues. The V gene end was trimmed by 7 bases and the J gene end by 3 bases; junction bases not matched to a gene: 4. The CDR3 reads CSVASGTDTQYF. Written as DNA, the CDR3 is TGCAGTGTCGCTAGCGGTACAGATACGCAGTATTTT.